This T cell receptor beta chain was captured in a study of human T cells and chemical hapten exposure. Study-level results: The study found expanded TCRs formed significantly more large CDR3 similarity clusters than controls. Counts of TCRs above 1 in 1000 frequency stayed unchanged with DPC sensitization.

On this clonotype itself: Antigen specificity is unknown.

From the RACE reads, TCRdb called clonotypes with MiXCR, one entry per CDR3 protein. The sample lists around 350,000 distinct CDR3 sequences, 5.5% seen once, with about 8.2% in the top ten. CDR3 length: 14 residues. Looked up from germline, CDR1 is KGHSY and CDR2 is FQNENV. V was trimmed by 1 base and J by 4 bases, leaving 10 bases between them. The time point denotes: pre-sensitization, week 0. The treatment here: therapeutic diphenylcyclopropenone sensitization with weekly scalp DPC. The chain employs TRBV16 and TRBJ1-2; D possibly corresponds to TRBD1 (5 bases). Sequenced material: whole blood, taken in connection with sensitization to the hapten diphenylcyclopropenone (DPC). The sequence was collected from a woman under 30 with alopecia areata. Some clones in this sample may be carry-over from other donors' samples. The CDR3 spells CASSQLEGSYGYTF. The CDR3 bases are TGTGCCAGCAGCCAATTAGAGGGGTCCTATGGCTACACCTTC.